This TCR beta chain was recovered during a study of T and B cells in COVID-19 patients. Background on the study: The recovered patients had mostly mild to moderate COVID-19 with outpatient management. Overall study findings and caveats: In COVID-19 patients, T cell receptor beta variable and joining gene use was reportedly strongly skewed.

Of note for this clonotype: Its antigen is not known.

BIOMED2 TRB-A/B primer pools were used in multiplex TRB PCR. TCRdb reprocessed the multiplex PCR reads via MiXCR and lists one record per CDR3 protein. The table shows approximately 14,000 distinct CDR3 sequences, with under 30% occurring only once. The CDR3 has 13 residues. Trimming took off 4 bases at V and 3 bases at J, with 10 bases between the two ends. CDR1 is MDHEN, CDR2 SYDVKM, per germline. Blood genomic DNA input for TRB amplification was 250-500 ng. The TCR was taken from a human donor who had recovered from COVID-19. Sequences were obtained from blood. The rearrangement uses TRBV28 and TRBJ2-7, with D possibly matching TRBD1 (5 bases). CDR3 protein: CASSYLDSYEQYF. The CDR3 coding sequence is TGTGCCAGCAGTTATTTAGACAGCTACGAGCAGTACTTC.